This TCR beta chain was recorded in a study of shared clonotypes between healthy human individuals. Profiled with immunoSEQ multiplex PCR; TCRdb holds only in-frame clones, not every one. The sample contains over a million clones, 70% to 80% of which appear only once. This clone came up a few times. CD45RA+ naive and CD45RA-negative memory subsets were separated from CD4+ cells. The germline V gene has CDR1 SGDLS and CDR2 YYNGEE. The CDR3 sequence is 15 residues long. J was trimmed by 1 base and V by 5 bases; bases with no gene match: 5. Source material: memory CD4+ T cells from PBMCs. Subset of the sample: CD45RA-negative fraction. The origin of this receptor is a young man in good health. Some clones in this sample may be carry-over from other donors' samples. The chain carries TRBV9 and TRBJ2-3; 9 bases are a match to TRBD1. Written as DNA, the CDR3 is TGTGCCAGCAGTCGGAGGACAGGGGGCACAGATACGCAGTATTTT. Its protein product is CASSRRTGGTDTQYF.